This T cell receptor (beta chain) was recorded in a study of molecular identifiers for immune sequencing clone quantification. TCRdb reanalysed the PCR reads using MiXCR and keeps one entry per CDR3 protein. Seen here are about 320,000 distinct CDR3 sequences, roughly a quarter observed once, and the top ten hold approximately 0.74%. The CDR3 spans 15 residues. The J segment lost 4 bases and the V segment lost 6 bases, leaving 11 bases of the junction unmatched. The germline V gene encodes CDR1 MNHEY and CDR2 SMNVEV (reference sequence). The chain couples TRBV27 to TRBJ2-7; TRBD1 matches 8 bases. The source is a human donor in good health. Some libraries in this study had Jurkat cell RNA spiked in. The sample taken for sequencing was naive CD8+ T cells from blood, with Jurkat cell RNA spiked in. As for subset: FACS-sorted CD8+CD4-CCR7+CD45RA+ naive T cells. The CDR3 protein is CASSPSGGYRYEQYF. DNA for the CDR3: TGTGCCAGCAGCCCCTCAGGGGGCTATCGGTACGAGCAGTACTTC.